These 7 T cell receptor beta chains were all obtained from the same sample, sequenced in a study of cytomegalovirus exposure and HLA in healthy donors. PCR used 60 Vbeta primers and 13 Jbeta primers. Clones were sequenced by immunoSEQ multiplex PCR, and TCRdb holds only the in-frame ones, with some missing. This sample carries about 120,000 clones, around 77% of them seen once, and the ten largest clones take around 5.8%. Specimen: PBMCs. These TCRs come from a man younger than 30 in good health and CMV-seropositive.

This rearrangement joins TRBV6-5 to TRBJ2-7; D call uncertain. The CDR3 has 13 residues. Germline V CDR1 and CDR2: MNHEY, SVGAGI. V lost 5 bases to trimming and J lost 0 bases, with 8 bases between them. This chain's CDR3 is CASSALGSYEQYF. The CDR3 DNA follows: TGTGCCAGCAGTGCTCTAGGCTCCTACGAGCAGTACTTC.

Here the CDR3 DNA reads TGTGCCAGTAGTAACGGACTATCCTATAGCAATCAGCCCCAGCATTTT. Protein product: CASSNGLSYSNQPQHF. This chain joins TRBV19 and TRBJ1-5; no firm D call. The CDR3 is made up of 16 amino acids. Germline CDR1 and CDR2: LNHDA and SQIVND (reference sequence). V lost 4 bases and J 0 bases, leaving 13 bases between the germline ends.

This clone was found a few times. This chain connects TRBV6-5 to TRBJ1-5; 9 nucleotides agree with TRBD1. The germline V gene has CDR1 MNHEY and CDR2 SVGAGI. The CDR3 consists of 13 residues. Germline trimming cut 5 bases from V and 4 bases from J; bases unmatched to any gene: 0. The chain's CDR3 is CASSDRGNQPQHF. CDR3 bases: TGTGCCAGCAGTGACAGGGGGAATCAGCCCCAGCATTTT.

This chain connects TRBV5-1 to TRBJ1-2; D perhaps matches TRBD1 (6 bases). Germline V gene lookup returns CDR1 SGHRS and CDR2 YFSETQ. Trimming shortened V by 3 bases and J by 6 bases, and 12 bases separated the two germline ends. The CDR3 sequence is 13 residues long. The CDR3 nucleotides read TGCGCCAGCAGCTCAGGGGCTGGGGATGGCTACACCTTC. Translating it yields CASSSGAGDGYTF. Full variable domain (rest looked up from reference TRBV5-1 and TRBJ1-2): KAGVTQTPRYLIKTRGQQVTLSCSPISGHRSVSWYQQTPGQGLQFLFEYFSETQRNKGNFPGRFSGRQFSNSRSEMNVSTLELGDSALYLCASSSGAGDGYTFGSGTRLTVV.

The chain uses TRBV7-9 and TRBJ2-1; 10 bases fit TRBD2. Germline CDR1 is SEHNR and CDR2 is FQNEAQ (reference sequence). Trimming took 4 bases from V and 4 from J; bases not matched to a gene: 7. The CDR3 spans 16 residues. CDR3 bases: TGTGCCAGCAGCTCCCCGCTAGCGGGGGTATACAATGAGCAGTTCTTC. This translates into CASSSPLAGVYNEQFF. The full variable domain, in which reference TRBV7-9 and TRBJ2-1 provide the parts outside the CDR3, is DTGVSQNPRHKITKRGQNVTFRCDPISEHNRLYWYRQTLGQGPEFLTYFQNEAQLEKSRLLSDRFSAERPKGSFSTLEIQRTEQGDSAMYLCASSSPLAGVYNEQFFGPGTRLTVL.

V is TRBV6-5 and J is TRBJ2-2, with a tentative D call TRBD2 (7 bases). The CDR3 is made up of 15 amino acids. V lost 0 bases to trimming and J lost 6 bases, with 11 bases between them. Per the germline V gene, CDR1 is MNHEY and CDR2 is SVGAGI. CDR3 bases: TGTGCCAGCAGTTACTCATCGGGGGGCGCCGGGGAGCTGTTTTTT. Amino acids: CASSYSSGGAGELFF.

This clone has a handful of counts. The genes are TRBV7-3 and TRBJ1-1; tentatively, D is TRBD1 (5 bases). Germline V gene data show CDR1 as SGHTA and CDR2 as FQGTGA. The CDR3 spans 13 residues. The V end was cut by 4 bases, the J end by 1 base, with 7 bases between. This CDR3 is CASSSDRNTEAFF. CDR3 DNA: TGTGCCAGCAGCTCAGACAGGAACACTGAAGCTTTCTTT.